One and the same sample provided the 4 T cell receptor beta chains below, sequenced in a study of control samples from healthy donors and cancer patients. Sequencing was performed with immunoSEQ multiplex PCR; in TCRdb, only in-frame clones are kept and a portion is missing. The sample carries about 73,000 clones, around 94% recorded once. The specimen was blood. The receptors come from a woman in her thirties or forties in good health.

This sequence joins TRBV9 and TRBJ1-1; D is unclear. The CDR3 sequence is 17 residues long. V lost 1 base to trimming and J lost 1 base, with 17 bases between them. Germline lookup yields CDR1 SGDLS and CDR2 YYNGEE. The CDR3 bases are TGTGCCAGCAGCGTAACTTTCCCTGGAAAGGGGAACACTGAAGCTTTCTTT. It is translated as CASSVTFPGKGNTEAFF.

The rearrangement joins TRBV10-1 to TRBJ2-3, with TRBD2 identical over 8 bases. J was trimmed by 4 bases and V by 3 bases; bases with no gene match: 3. The germline V gene has CDR1 WNHNN and CDR2 SYGVQD (reference sequence). CDR3 length: 14 residues. CDR3 residues: CASSEPGGSDTQYF. CDR3 nucleotide sequence: TGCGCCAGCAGTGAACCGGGAGGGTCAGATACGCAGTATTTT.

The chain carries TRBV4-2 and TRBJ2-7, with 7 bases matching TRBD1. With V trimmed by 1 base and J by 1 base, 1 base remained unmatched. This CDR3 spans 14 amino acids. CDR1 and CDR2 (germline): LGHNA, YNFKEQ. CDR3 DNA sequence: TGTGCCAGCAGCCAAGGACAGGGATCCTACGAGCAGTACTTC. Amino acid sequence: CASSQGQGSYEQYF.

This clone was seen a handful of times. The chain is built from TRBV2 and TRBJ1-2; no firm D call. The ends were cut back, 3 bases at V and 2 bases at J, with 7 bases in the middle. Looked up from germline, CDR1 is SNHLY and CDR2 is FYNNEI. The CDR3 covers 13 residues. Written as DNA, the CDR3 is TGTGCCAGCAGTGAGCTCCCCAACTATGGCTACACCTTC. Translating gives CASSELPNYGYTF.